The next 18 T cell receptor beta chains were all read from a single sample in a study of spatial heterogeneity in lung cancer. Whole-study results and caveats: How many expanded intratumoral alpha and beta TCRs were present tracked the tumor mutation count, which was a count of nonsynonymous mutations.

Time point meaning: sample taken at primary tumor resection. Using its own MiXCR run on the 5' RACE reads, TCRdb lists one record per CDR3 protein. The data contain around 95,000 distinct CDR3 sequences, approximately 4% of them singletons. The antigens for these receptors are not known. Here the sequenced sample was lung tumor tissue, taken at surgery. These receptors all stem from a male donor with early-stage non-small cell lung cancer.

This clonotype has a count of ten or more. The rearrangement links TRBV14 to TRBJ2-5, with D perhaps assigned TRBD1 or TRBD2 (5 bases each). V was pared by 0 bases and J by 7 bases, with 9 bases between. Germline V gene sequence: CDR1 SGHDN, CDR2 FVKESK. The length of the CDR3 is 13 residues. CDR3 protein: CASSQDGTRTQYF. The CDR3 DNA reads TGTGCCAGCAGCCAAGACGGGACCCGGACCCAGTACTTC.

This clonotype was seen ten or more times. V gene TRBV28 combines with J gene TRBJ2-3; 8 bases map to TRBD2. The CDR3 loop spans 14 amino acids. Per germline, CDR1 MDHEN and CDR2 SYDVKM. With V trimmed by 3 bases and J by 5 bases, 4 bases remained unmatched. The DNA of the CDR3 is TGTGCCAGCAGTTTTTTTGCGGGAGGAGATACGCAGTATTTT. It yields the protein CASSFFAGGDTQYF.

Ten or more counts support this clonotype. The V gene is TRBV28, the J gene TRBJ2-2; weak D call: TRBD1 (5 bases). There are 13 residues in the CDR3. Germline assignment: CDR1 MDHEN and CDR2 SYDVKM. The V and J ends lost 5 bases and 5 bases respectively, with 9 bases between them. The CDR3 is CASSGRVTGELFF. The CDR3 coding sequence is TGTGCCAGCAGTGGCAGGGTTACCGGGGAGCTGTTTTTT.

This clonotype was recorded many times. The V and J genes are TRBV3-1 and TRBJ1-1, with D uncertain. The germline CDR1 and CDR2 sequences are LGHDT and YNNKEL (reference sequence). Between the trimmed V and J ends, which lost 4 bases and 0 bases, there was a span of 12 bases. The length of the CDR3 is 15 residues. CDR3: CASSRAGAMNTEAFF. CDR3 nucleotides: TGTGCCAGCAGCCGGGCCGGAGCCATGAACACTGAAGCTTTCTTT.

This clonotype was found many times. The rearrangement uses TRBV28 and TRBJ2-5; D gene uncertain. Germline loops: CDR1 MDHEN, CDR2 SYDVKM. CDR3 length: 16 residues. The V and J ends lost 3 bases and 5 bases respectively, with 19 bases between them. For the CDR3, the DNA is TGTGCCAGCAGTTTGGGTAGCCGCCCGCCTTTGGAGACCCAGTACTTC. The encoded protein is CASSLGSRPPLETQYF.

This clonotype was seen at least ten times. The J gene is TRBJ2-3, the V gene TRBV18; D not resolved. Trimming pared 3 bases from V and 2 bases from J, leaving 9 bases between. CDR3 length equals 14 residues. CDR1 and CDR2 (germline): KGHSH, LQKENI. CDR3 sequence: CASSPPLHTDTQYF. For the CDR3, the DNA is TGTGCCAGCTCACCTCCACTACACACAGATACGCAGTATTTT.

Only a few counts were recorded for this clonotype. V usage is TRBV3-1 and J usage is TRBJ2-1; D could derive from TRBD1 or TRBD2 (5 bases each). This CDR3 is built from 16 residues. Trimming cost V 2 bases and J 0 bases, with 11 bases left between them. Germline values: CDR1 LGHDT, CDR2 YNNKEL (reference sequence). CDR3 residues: CASSQPEGSSYNEQFF. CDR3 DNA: TGTGCCAGCAGCCAACCAGAGGGGAGCTCCTACAATGAGCAGTTCTTC.

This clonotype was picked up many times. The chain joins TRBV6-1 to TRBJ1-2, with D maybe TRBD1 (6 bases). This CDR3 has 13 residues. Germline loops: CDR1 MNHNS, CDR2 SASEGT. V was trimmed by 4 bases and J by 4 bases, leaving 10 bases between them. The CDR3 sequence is CASSVDRVYGYTF. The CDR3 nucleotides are TGTGCCAGCAGTGTGGACAGAGTCTATGGCTACACCTTC.

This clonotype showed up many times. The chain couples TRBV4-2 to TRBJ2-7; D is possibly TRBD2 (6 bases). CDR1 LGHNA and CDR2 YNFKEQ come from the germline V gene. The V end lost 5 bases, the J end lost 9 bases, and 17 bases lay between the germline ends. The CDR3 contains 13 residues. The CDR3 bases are TGTGCCAGCAGCACCCGGGACTCGGCCGCGCAGTACTTC. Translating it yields CASSTRDSAAQYF.

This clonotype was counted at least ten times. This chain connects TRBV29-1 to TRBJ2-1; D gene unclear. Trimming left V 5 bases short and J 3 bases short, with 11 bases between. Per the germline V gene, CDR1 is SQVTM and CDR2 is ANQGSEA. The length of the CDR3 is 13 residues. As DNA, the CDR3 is TGCAGCGTTTCGGTCGGTTACTACAATGAGCAGTTCTTC. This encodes CSVSVGYYNEQFF.

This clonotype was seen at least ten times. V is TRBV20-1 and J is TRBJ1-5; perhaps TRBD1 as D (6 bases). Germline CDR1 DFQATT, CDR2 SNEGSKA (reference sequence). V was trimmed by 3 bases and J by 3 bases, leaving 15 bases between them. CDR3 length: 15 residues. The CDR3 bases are TGCAGTGCTAGTGCGGACAGTAAGTTCAATCAGCCCCAGCATTTT. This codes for CSASADSKFNQPQHF.

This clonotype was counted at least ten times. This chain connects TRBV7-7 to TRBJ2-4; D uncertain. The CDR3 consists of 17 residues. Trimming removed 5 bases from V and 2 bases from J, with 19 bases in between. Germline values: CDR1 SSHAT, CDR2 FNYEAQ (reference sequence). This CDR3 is CASSPPQKMRTKNIQYF. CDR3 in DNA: TGTGCCAGCAGCCCTCCGCAAAAGATGAGAACCAAAAACATTCAGTACTTC. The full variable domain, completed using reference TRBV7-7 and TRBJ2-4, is GAGVSQSPRYKVTKRGQDVTLRCDPISSHATLYWYQQALGQGPEFLTYFNYEAQPDKSGLPSDRFSAERPEGSISTLTIQRTEQRDSAMYRCASSPPQKMRTKNIQYFGAGTRLSVL.

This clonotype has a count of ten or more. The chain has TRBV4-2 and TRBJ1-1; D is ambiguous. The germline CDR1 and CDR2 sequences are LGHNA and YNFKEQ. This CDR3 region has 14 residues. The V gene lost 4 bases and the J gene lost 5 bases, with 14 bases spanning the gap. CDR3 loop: CASSPIAAMTEAFF. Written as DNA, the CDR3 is TGTGCCAGCAGCCCCATAGCAGCTATGACTGAAGCTTTCTTT.

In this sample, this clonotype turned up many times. CDR3 DNA sequence: TGCGCCAGCAGCTTGGGGGAACTAGCGGGAGGCTATGAGCAGTTCTTC. Encoded protein: CASSLGELAGGYEQFF. The chain joins TRBV5-1 to TRBJ2-1, with 12 bases lining up with TRBD2. V was pared by 0 bases and J by 8 bases, with 6 bases of the junction left unmatched. Germline-derived CDR1 and CDR2 are SGHRS and YFSETQ. The CDR3 has 16 residues.

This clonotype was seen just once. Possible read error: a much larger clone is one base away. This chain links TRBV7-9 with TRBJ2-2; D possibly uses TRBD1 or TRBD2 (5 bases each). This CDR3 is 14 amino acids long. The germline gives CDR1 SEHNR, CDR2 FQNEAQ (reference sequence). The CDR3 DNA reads TGTGTCAGCGCCGGGGACGGTTACACCGGGGAGCTGTTTTTT. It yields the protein CVSAGDGYTGELFF.

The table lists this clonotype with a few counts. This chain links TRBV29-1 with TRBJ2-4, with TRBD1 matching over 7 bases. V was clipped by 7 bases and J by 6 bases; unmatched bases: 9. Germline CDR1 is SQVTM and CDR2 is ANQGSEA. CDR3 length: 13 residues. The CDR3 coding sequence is TGCAGCGCAGGGGGTGGGTCGCCAAACATTCAGTACTTC. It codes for CSAGGGSPNIQYF.

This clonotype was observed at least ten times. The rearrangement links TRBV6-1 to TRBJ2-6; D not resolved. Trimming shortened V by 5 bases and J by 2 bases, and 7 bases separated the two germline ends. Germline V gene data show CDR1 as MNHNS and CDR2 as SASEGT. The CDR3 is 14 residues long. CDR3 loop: CASSSLAGANVLTF. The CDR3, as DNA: TGTGCCAGCAGTTCCTTAGCTGGGGCCAACGTCCTGACTTTC.

As DNA, the CDR3 is TGTGCCAGTAATCCGAACGGGGCCAACATTCAGTACTTC. Translated, it gives CASNPNGANIQYF. The gene calls are TRBV19 and TRBJ2-4, with D possibly called TRBD1 or TRBD2 (5 bases each). V lost 7 bases to trimming and J lost 7 bases, with 14 bases between them. CDR1 is LNHDA, CDR2 SQIVND, per germline (reference sequence). The CDR3 is 13 residues long. Drawing the rest from reference TRBV19 and TRBJ2-4, the complete variable domain is DGGITQSPKYLFRKEGQNVTLSCEQNLNHDAMYWYRQDPGQGLRLIYYSQIVNDFQKGDIAEGYSVSREKKESFPLTVTSAQKNPTAFYLCASNPNGANIQYFGAGTRLSVL.